This T cell receptor (beta chain) was documented in a study of OX40 agonist ivuxolimab in advanced cancers. Study observations and caveats: Within 6 weeks, CD4+ and CD8+ blood T cells expanded clonally at 0.1 to 3.0 mg/kg.

Assay: immunoSEQ multiplex PCR; the TCRdb copy retains only in-frame clones and omits some. Among around 65,000 clones listed, over 90% were seen once. With respect to this clone: Its antigen is unknown.

CDR1 is SGDLS, CDR2 YYNGEE, per germline. V was shortened by 4 bases and J by 0 bases, with 13 bases between the two germline ends. CDR3 length: 15 residues. The receptor's source is an adult with an advanced solid tumor such as melanoma, head and neck, liver or kidney cancer. Sequenced material: CD4+ or CD8+ T cells sorted from blood, taken in a trial of the OX40 agonist ivuxolimab. The chain uses TRBV9 and TRBJ1-2, with a weak D call TRBD1 (6 bases). The CDR3 DNA follows: TGTGCCAGCAGCACCACAGGGACGGCTAACTATGGCTACACCTTC. Amino acid sequence: CASSTTGTANYGYTF.